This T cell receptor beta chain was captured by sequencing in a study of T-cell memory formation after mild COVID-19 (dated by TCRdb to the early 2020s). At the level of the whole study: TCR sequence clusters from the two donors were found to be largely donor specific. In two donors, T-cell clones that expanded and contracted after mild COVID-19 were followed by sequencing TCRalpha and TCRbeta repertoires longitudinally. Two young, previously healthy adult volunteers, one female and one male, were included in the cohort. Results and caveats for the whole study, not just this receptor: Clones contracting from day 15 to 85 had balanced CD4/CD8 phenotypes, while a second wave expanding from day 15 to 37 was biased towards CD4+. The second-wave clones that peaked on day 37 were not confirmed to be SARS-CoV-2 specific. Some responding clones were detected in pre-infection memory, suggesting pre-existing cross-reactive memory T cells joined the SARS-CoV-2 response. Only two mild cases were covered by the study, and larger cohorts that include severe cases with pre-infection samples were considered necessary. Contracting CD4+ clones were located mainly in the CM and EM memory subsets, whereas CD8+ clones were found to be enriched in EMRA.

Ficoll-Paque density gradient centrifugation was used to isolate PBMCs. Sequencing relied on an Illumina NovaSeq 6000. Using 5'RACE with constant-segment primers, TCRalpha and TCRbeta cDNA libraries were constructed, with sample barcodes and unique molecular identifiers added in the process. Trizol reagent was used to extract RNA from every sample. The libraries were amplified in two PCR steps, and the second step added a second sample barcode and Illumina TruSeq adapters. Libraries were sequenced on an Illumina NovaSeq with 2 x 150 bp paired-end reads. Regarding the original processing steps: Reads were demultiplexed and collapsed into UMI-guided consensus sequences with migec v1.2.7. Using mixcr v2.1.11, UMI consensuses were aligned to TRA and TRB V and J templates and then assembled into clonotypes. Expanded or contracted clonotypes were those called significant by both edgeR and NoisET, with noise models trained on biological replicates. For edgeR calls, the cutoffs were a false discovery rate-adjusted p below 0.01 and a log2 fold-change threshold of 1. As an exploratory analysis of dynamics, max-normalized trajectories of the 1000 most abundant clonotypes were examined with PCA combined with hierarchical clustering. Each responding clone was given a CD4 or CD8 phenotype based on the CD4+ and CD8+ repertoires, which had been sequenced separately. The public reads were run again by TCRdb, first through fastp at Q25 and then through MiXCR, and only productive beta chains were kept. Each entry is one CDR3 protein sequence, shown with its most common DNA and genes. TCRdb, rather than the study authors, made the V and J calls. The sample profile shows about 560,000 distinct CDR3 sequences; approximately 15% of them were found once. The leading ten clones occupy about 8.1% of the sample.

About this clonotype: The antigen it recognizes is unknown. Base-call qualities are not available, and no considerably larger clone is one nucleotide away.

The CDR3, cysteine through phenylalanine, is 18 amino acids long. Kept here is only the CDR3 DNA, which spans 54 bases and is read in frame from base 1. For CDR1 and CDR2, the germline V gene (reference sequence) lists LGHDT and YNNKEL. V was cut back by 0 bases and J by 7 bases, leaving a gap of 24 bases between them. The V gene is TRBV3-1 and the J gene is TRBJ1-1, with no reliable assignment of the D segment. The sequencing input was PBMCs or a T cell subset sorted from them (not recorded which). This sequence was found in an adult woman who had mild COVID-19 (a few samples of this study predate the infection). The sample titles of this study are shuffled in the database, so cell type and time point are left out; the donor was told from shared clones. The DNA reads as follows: TGTGCCAGCAGCCAAGAGCACAGTTTGACCGCCCGCCCTTATGAAGCTTTCTTT. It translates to CASSQEHSLTARPYEAFF.